This entry lists 4 T cell receptor beta chains sequenced from one sample in a study of cytomegalovirus exposure and HLA in healthy donors. Both 60 Vbeta primers and 13 Jbeta primers went into the PCR. Repertoires were generated with immunoSEQ multiplex PCR, while TCRdb's copy carries only in-frame clones and drops some. The sample gives 250,000 to 300,000 clones, about 90% of which show up once; about 1.7% is in the top ten. Sequenced material: PBMCs. These receptors all stem from a girl aged 2-10 years in good health and CMV-seronegative.

V and J are TRBV5-1 and TRBJ1-1; 8 positions agree with TRBD1. The length of the CDR3 is 15 residues. CDR1 SGHRS and CDR2 YFSETQ come from the germline V gene. The junction had 7 bases not matched to a gene; V was cut back by 5 bases and J by 1 base. CDR3 residues: CASRHYGQGNTEAFF. Written as DNA, the CDR3 is TGCGCCAGCAGACATTACGGACAGGGGAACACTGAAGCTTTCTTT. The variable domain in full, completed from reference TRBV5-1 and TRBJ1-1, reads KAGVTQTPRYLIKTRGQQVTLSCSPISGHRSVSWYQQTPGQGLQFLFEYFSETQRNKGNFPGRFSGRQFSNSRSEMNVSTLELGDSALYLCASRHYGQGNTEAFFGQGTRLTVV.

This chain links TRBV13 with TRBJ1-1; 7 bases line up with TRBD1. Germline CDR1 is PRHDT and CDR2 is FYEKMQ (reference sequence). V lost 5 bases to trimming and J lost 5 bases; unmatched junction nucleotides: 14. This CDR3 has 16 amino acids. CDR3 residues: CASSPTLGTVSTEAFF. The DNA of the CDR3 is TGTGCCAGCAGCCCAACCCTCGGGACAGTCAGTACTGAAGCTTTCTTT.

The chain is built from TRBV12-5 and TRBJ1-1; 9 bases map to TRBD1. In germline, CDR1 is LGHNT, CDR2 FRNRAP. The CDR3 is 15 residues long. The junction had 6 bases not matched to a gene; V was cut back by 3 bases and J by 4 bases. CDR3 protein: CASGFWTGVITEAFF. Written as DNA, the CDR3 is TGTGCTAGTGGTTTCTGGACAGGGGTGATCACTGAAGCTTTCTTT.

This clone occurred once. This chain joins TRBV6-6 and TRBJ2-1, with TRBD2 matching over 8 bases. Per germline, CDR1 MNHNY and CDR2 SVGAGI (reference sequence). After removal of 2 bases from V and 6 bases from J, the junction contained 9 bases not matched to a gene. The CDR3 covers 16 residues. The CDR3 bases are TGTGCCAGCAGTTACCCTCCGAGCGGGAGAGGCAATGAGCAGTTCTTC. As protein: CASSYPPSGRGNEQFF.